The next 21 T cell receptor beta chains were all read from a single sample in a study of cytotoxic CD8 clonotypes in ibrutinib-treated CLL. Data came from immunoSEQ multiplex PCR; TCRdb stores just in-frame clones and leaves some out. Of some 290,000 clones in the sample, roughly 79% were seen once. The sample here was PBMCs, taken before ibrutinib treatment. The receptor set was obtained from a human donor with chronic lymphocytic leukemia.

The V call is TRBV27, the J call TRBJ2-6; no definite D call. V gave up 5 bases and J gave up 0 bases, with 8 bases separating them. The CDR3 extends over 15 amino acids. Germline V CDR1 and CDR2: MNHEY, SMNVEV (reference sequence). The CDR3 protein is CASSEHSSGANVLTF. The CDR3 DNA reads TGTGCCAGCAGTGAACACAGCTCTGGGGCCAACGTCCTGACTTTC.

This chain connects TRBV18 to TRBJ1-2, with D possibly matching TRBD1 (5 bases). Germline V gene data show CDR1 as KGHSH and CDR2 as LQKENI. The CDR3 runs 14 residues. Trimming took 7 bases from V and 0 from J, leaving 12 bases between them. CDR3 loop: CASYGTSANYGYTF. Here the CDR3 DNA reads TGTGCCAGCTACGGGACGTCGGCTAACTATGGCTACACCTTC.

V gene TRBV19 combines with J gene TRBJ2-2; D is ambiguous. The CDR3 length is 14 residues. Trimming left V 5 bases short and J 0 bases short, with 7 bases between. CDR1 and CDR2 from the germline V gene are LNHDA and SQIVND (reference sequence). The CDR3 DNA sequence: TGTGCCAGTAGTGTGTCGACGAACACCGGGGAGCTGTTTTTT. It encodes CASSVSTNTGELFF.

The chain joins TRBV7-2 to TRBJ2-3; the match to TRBD2 covers 9 bases. Losses at the gene ends were 0 bases for V and 1 base for J; bases not matched to a gene: 5. This CDR3 contains 17 residues. Per germline, CDR1 SGHTA and CDR2 FQGNSA. The DNA for the CDR3 is TGTGCCAGCAGCTTAGCAAAGACTAGCGGAGGCACAGATACGCAGTATTTT. Amino acids: CASSLAKTSGGTDTQYF.

The chain combines TRBV4-3 with TRBJ2-2; no clear D. V gave up 0 bases and J gave up 5 bases, with 10 bases separating them. Germline CDR1 LGHNA, CDR2 YSLEER. The CDR3 spans 15 residues. The CDR3, as DNA: TGCGCCAGCAGCCAAGATTCTCATCCGACCGGGGAGCTGTTTTTT. Translating gives CASSQDSHPTGELFF.

V and J are TRBV15 and TRBJ2-3; possible D gene TRBD2, 6 bases. V lost 8 bases and J lost 8, with 17 bases in between. The CDR3 runs 13 residues. Per the germline V gene, CDR1 is LNHNV and CDR2 is YYDKDF (reference sequence). The CDR3 loop reads CATGQGGLTTQYF. CDR3 DNA: TGTGCCACCGGGCAGGGAGGTCTGACTACGCAGTATTTT.

Regarding this clone: Other DNA sequences in this sample translate to the same CDR3. J is TRBJ2-7 and V is TRBV18; D might be TRBD2 (5 bases). Trimming took off 3 bases at V and 7 bases at J, with 7 bases between the two ends. The CDR3 consists of 11 residues. CDR1 KGHSH and CDR2 LQKENI come from the germline V gene. Here the CDR3 reads CASSPSGEQYF. The CDR3 coding sequence is TGTGCCAGCTCACCTTCGGGGGAGCAGTACTTC. The entire variable domain, with the rest obtained from reference TRBV18 and TRBJ2-7, is as follows: NAGVMQNPRHLVRRRGQEARLRCSPMKGHSHVYWYRQLPEEGLKFMVYLQKENIIDESGMPKERFSAEFPKEGPSILRIQQVVRGDSAAYFCASSPSGEQYFGPGTRLTVT.

The V call is TRBV27, the J call TRBJ1-1; D uncertain. The CDR3 has 15 amino acids. V was clipped by 2 bases and J by 1 base, with 11 bases between them. Per the germline V gene, CDR1 is MNHEY and CDR2 is SMNVEV (reference sequence). The CDR3 nucleotides are TGTGCCAGCAGTTTACCCGACATGACGAACACTGAAGCTTTCTTT. Amino acids: CASSLPDMTNTEAFF.

This clone occurred once. The chain uses TRBV29-1 and TRBJ1-5, with 9 bases lining up with TRBD1. CDR3 length: 21 amino acids. In germline, CDR1 is SQVTM, CDR2 ANQGSEA. V was clipped by 6 bases and J by 2 bases; unmatched bases: 26. CDR3 sequence (DNA): TGCAGCGTGGTGACAAAGGGCGCCGGGACAGGGATCACCTCGGGCAATCAGCCCCAGCATTTT. Translating it yields CSVVTKGAGTGITSGNQPQHF.

The chain uses TRBV5-1 and TRBJ2-1, with 8 bases identical to TRBD2. CDR1 is SGHRS and CDR2 is YFSETQ in the germline V gene. The CDR3 spans 15 residues. J lost 4 bases, V lost 2 bases, and 5 bases had no gene match. The CDR3 protein is CASSLSTSGYNEQFF. The CDR3 DNA sequence: TGCGCCAGCAGCTTATCAACTAGCGGATACAATGAGCAGTTCTTC.

V gene TRBV7-2 combines with J gene TRBJ1-1, with a possible D match to TRBD1 (6 bases). The CDR3 runs to 13 residues. Germline V lookup: CDR1 SGHTA, CDR2 FQGNSA. Trimming pared 6 bases from V and 8 bases from J, leaving 16 bases between. The CDR3 region has the DNA TGTGCCAGCAGATCGTCAGGGGTCGCCGAAGCTTTCTTT. Protein product: CASRSSGVAEAFF. Full variable domain (missing parts from reference TRBV7-2 and TRBJ1-1): GAGVSQSPSNKVTEKGKDVELRCDPISGHTALYWYRQSLGQGLEFLIYFQGNSAPDKSGLPSDRFSAERTGGSVSTLTIQRTQQEDSAVYLCASRSSGVAEAFFGQGTRLTVV.

The chain links TRBV5-4 to TRBJ2-1; D is uncertain. Trimming left V 0 bases short and J 7 bases short, with 17 bases between. Germline V gene sequence: CDR1 SGHNT, CDR2 YYREEE (reference sequence). The CDR3 is 16 amino acids. CDR3 protein: CASSLARIQGSNEQFF. In DNA form, the CDR3 reads TGTGCCAGCAGCTTGGCCCGCATCCAAGGTAGTAATGAGCAGTTCTTC.

This clone has more than one count but fewer than ten. The J gene is TRBJ1-4, the V gene TRBV5-8; D unresolved. In germline, CDR1 is SGHTS, CDR2 YDEGEE. The CDR3 is made up of 13 amino acids. Trimming removed 0 bases from V and 8 bases from J, with 8 bases in between. The CDR3 bases are TGTGCCAGCAGCTTGGAGGGTGTCGAAAAACTGTTTTTT. Encoded protein: CASSLEGVEKLFF.

This clone was observed a few times. The V gene is TRBV7-9, the J gene TRBJ2-1; 8 nucleotides line up with TRBD1. Germline V gene sequence: CDR1 SEHNR, CDR2 FQNEAQ (reference sequence). CDR3 size: 17 residues. The V and J ends lost 1 base and 8 bases, in that order; junction bases with no gene match: 13. The CDR3 protein is CASSLVSWTGTTHEQFF. The CDR3 DNA follows: TGTGCCAGCAGCTTAGTGTCCTGGACAGGGACCACCCATGAGCAGTTCTTC.

This sequence joins TRBV6-5 and TRBJ2-7; 8 positions agree with TRBD1. J was trimmed by 2 bases and V by 4 bases; bases with no gene match: 4. CDR3 length equals 14 residues. The germline V gene encodes CDR1 MNHEY and CDR2 SVGAGI. CDR3: CASSWRQGPYEQYF. The CDR3 DNA follows: TGTGCCAGCAGTTGGCGACAGGGGCCCTACGAGCAGTACTTC.

The chain uses TRBV11-2 and TRBJ2-1, with TRBD2 matching over 10 bases. The germline CDR1 and CDR2 sequences are SGHAT and FQNNGV. This CDR3 contains 19 residues. The trim removed 0 bases at V and 3 bases at J, leaving 11 bases unmatched. The CDR3 DNA follows: TGTGCCAGCAGCTTAGATGGGGCTAGCGGGAGTGTCAACTACAATGAGCAGTTCTTC. Its protein product is CASSLDGASGSVNYNEQFF.

A single count supports this clone. V and J are TRBV15 and TRBJ2-7, with 9 positions matching TRBD1. The J segment lost 2 bases and the V segment lost 5 bases, leaving 10 bases of the junction unmatched. CDR3 length: 16 amino acids. CDR1 is LNHNV, CDR2 YYDKDF, per germline (reference sequence). The CDR3 protein is CATSGDGTGQTYEQYF. DNA for the CDR3: TGTGCCACCAGCGGCGACGGGACAGGGCAAACCTACGAGCAGTACTTC.

The chain carries TRBV7-8 and TRBJ2-7; D call uncertain. Trimming left V 2 bases short and J 2 bases short, with 7 bases between. The CDR3 is 13 residues long. CDR1 and CDR2 (germline): SGHVS, FQNEAQ. The CDR3 sequence: CASSLTEPYEQYF. The CDR3 DNA follows: TGTGCCAGCAGCTTAACCGAGCCCTACGAGCAGTACTTC.

This clone was recorded only once. The chain couples TRBV19 to TRBJ2-7; 7 bases map to TRBD1. Looked up from germline, CDR1 is LNHDA and CDR2 is SQIVND (reference sequence). J was trimmed by 2 bases and V by 2 bases; bases with no gene match: 3. There are 14 residues in the CDR3. This chain's CDR3 is CASSITRGPYEQYF. In DNA form, the CDR3 reads TGTGCCAGTAGTATAACGAGGGGGCCCTACGAGCAGTACTTC.

The chain joins TRBV11-1 to TRBJ1-1, with TRBD1 matching over 7 bases. The junction had 1 base not matched to a gene; V was cut back by 2 bases and J by 1 base. Germline V CDR1 and CDR2: SGHAT, FQDESV (reference sequence). CDR3 length: 14 residues. Here the CDR3 DNA reads TGTGCCAGCAGCTTATACAGGGGGAACACTGAAGCTTTCTTT. It is translated as CASSLYRGNTEAFF.

This chain connects TRBV2 to TRBJ2-7, with TRBD2 as a possible D gene (6 bases). Trimming removed 6 bases from V and 10 bases from J, with 16 bases in between. Germline CDR1 and CDR2: SNHLY and FYNNEI. This CDR3 has 12 amino acids. The DNA for the CDR3 is TGTGCCAGCAGCCCAGAACGTGCGGGACAGTACTTC. This translates into CASSPERAGQYF.